This passage covers 15 T cell receptor beta chains from one sample sequenced in a study of shared clonotypes between healthy human individuals. Assay: immunoSEQ multiplex PCR; the TCRdb copy retains only in-frame clones and omits some. The sample contains a few hundred thousand clones, less than 98% of which appear only once. The specimen was naive CD4+ T cells sorted from blood. Indicated subset: CD45RA+ positively selected. The receptor set was obtained from a woman in her twenties or thirties in good health.

The chain is built from TRBV27 and TRBJ2-7, with TRBD2 matching over 12 bases. Losses at the gene ends were 10 bases for V and 0 bases for J; bases not matched to a gene: 16. This CDR3 comprises 18 residues. CDR1 is MNHEY, CDR2 SMNVEV, per germline (reference sequence). The CDR3 nucleotides are TGTGCCACCCGGACTGCGGGACTAGCGGGCCGATTCTCCTACGAGCAGTACTTC. Its translation: CATRTAGLAGRFSYEQYF.

V gene TRBV28 combines with J gene TRBJ2-7; no firm D call. Trimming shortened V by 7 bases and J by 0 bases, and 10 bases separated the two germline ends. This CDR3 has 13 residues. Germline loops: CDR1 MDHEN, CDR2 SYDVKM. CDR3 DNA sequence: TGTGCCAGCAAGTATCCGAGCTCCTACGAGCAGTACTTC. Amino acid sequence: CASKYPSSYEQYF.

V usage is TRBV6-1 and J usage is TRBJ2-3; the D call may be TRBD1 or TRBD2 (5 bases each). The CDR3 spans 13 residues. Trimming removed 6 bases at V and 6 bases at J, with 13 bases between. Germline loops: CDR1 MNHNS, CDR2 SASEGT. The CDR3 DNA reads as TGTGCCAGCAGGAGCGTGGGACCGGATACGCAGTATTTT. Amino acids: CASRSVGPDTQYF.

V gene TRBV11-2 combines with J gene TRBJ2-3, with D possibly matching TRBD2 (7 bases). The CDR3 runs to 15 residues. CDR1 is SGHAT, CDR2 FQNNGV, per germline. V lost 1 base, J lost 2 bases, and 10 bases lay in between. CDR3 in DNA: TGTGCCAGCAGCTTAGGTGGGGGGGCCACAGATACGCAGTATTTT. Its protein product is CASSLGGGATDTQYF.

The table lists this clone with a count of one. The chain uses TRBV4-1 and TRBJ1-5; 8 nucleotides align to TRBD1. The germline gives CDR1 MGHRA, CDR2 YSYEKL. This CDR3 is built from 16 residues. V shed 4 bases and J 2 bases; nucleotides not matched to a gene: 7. Here the CDR3 DNA reads TGCGCCAGCAGCCGGGGGCCGGGACAGGGCAATCAGCCCCAGCATTTT. This sequence encodes CASSRGPGQGNQPQHF.

The chain links TRBV27 to TRBJ1-5; D may be TRBD1 (6 bases). The CDR3 totals 21 residues. V dropped 5 bases and J dropped 1 base, with 30 bases sitting between them. From germline, CDR1 is MNHEY and CDR2 SMNVEV (reference sequence). The CDR3 DNA is TGTGCCAGCAGTGTCTCCAGGGGAGGACGGGGGGGCCTTTGGAGCAATCAGCCCCAGCATTTT. It specifies CASSVSRGGRGGLWSNQPQHF.

V is TRBV11-2 and J is TRBJ2-7; D gene unclear. This CDR3 comprises 12 residues. Germline CDR1 and CDR2: SGHAT and FQNNGV. The V end lost 3 bases, the J end lost 6 bases, and 9 bases lay between the germline ends. This CDR3 reads CASSFERGEQYF. CDR3 coding DNA: TGTGCCAGCAGCTTCGAGCGTGGCGAGCAGTACTTC.

The rearrangement joins TRBV5-1 to TRBJ2-3; D uncertain. Germline V gene data show CDR1 as SGHRS and CDR2 as YFSETQ. The CDR3 length is 14 residues. V was shortened by 0 bases and J by 0 bases, with 5 bases between the two germline ends. This CDR3 is CASSLVASTDTQYF. CDR3 DNA sequence: TGCGCCAGCAGCTTGGTTGCTAGCACAGATACGCAGTATTTT.

The chain couples TRBV19 to TRBJ2-1; tentatively, D is TRBD1 or TRBD2 (6 bases each). From germline, CDR1 is LNHDA and CDR2 SQIVND (reference sequence). The CDR3 is 11 residues long. The CDR3, as DNA: TGTGAGGGGGGCCGGTTGGGTGAGCAGTTCTTC. Residues: CEGGRLGEQFF.

CDR3 loop: CASSSDRDGAGELFF. CDR3 nucleotide sequence: TGCGCCAGCAGCTCTGACAGGGATGGGGCCGGGGAGCTGTTTTTT. The V call is TRBV5-1, the J call TRBJ2-2, with 7 nucleotides matching TRBD1. Germline lookup yields CDR1 SGHRS and CDR2 YFSETQ. The CDR3 covers 15 residues. V was pared by 3 bases and J by 6 bases, with 8 bases of the junction left unmatched.

The chain's CDR3 is CAWSVGTINQPQHF. In nucleotides, the CDR3 is TGTGCCTGGAGTGTGGGCACAATCAATCAGCCCCAGCATTTT. This chain uses TRBV30 with TRBJ1-5; D is unclear. Germline CDR1 and CDR2: GTSNPN and SVGIG (reference sequence). The CDR3 contains 14 residues. The V gene lost 0 bases and the J gene lost 3 bases, with 9 bases spanning the gap.

The chain couples TRBV28 to TRBJ2-1; D unclear. Trimming pared 8 bases from V and 0 bases from J, leaving 11 bases between. Germline CDR1 is MDHEN and CDR2 is SYDVKM. This CDR3 contains 14 residues. For the CDR3, the DNA is TGTGCCAGCGGAAACCCCATCTCCTACAATGAGCAGTTCTTC. Residues: CASGNPISYNEQFF.

CDR3 residues: CAWSRDSTTNEQFF. DNA for the CDR3: TGTGCCTGGAGCCGGGACAGTACAACCAATGAGCAGTTCTTC. The chain employs TRBV30 and TRBJ2-1; 7 bases line up with TRBD1. The V gene end was trimmed by 3 bases and the J gene end by 6 bases; junction bases not matched to a gene: 8. From germline, CDR1 is GTSNPN and CDR2 SVGIG (reference sequence). The CDR3 length is 14 residues.

The chain links TRBV27 to TRBJ2-6; a weak D match, TRBD1 (5 bases). In germline, CDR1 is MNHEY, CDR2 SMNVEV (reference sequence). Deletions cut 6 bases from V and 2 bases from J, with 17 bases between. The CDR3 consists of 17 residues. As DNA, the CDR3 is TGTGCCAGCAGCCTAGTTCCCAGGGCGGCTGGGGCCAACGTCCTGACTTTC. Protein product: CASSLVPRAAGANVLTF.

The chain joins TRBV5-1 to TRBJ1-6; TRBD1 matches 7 bases. The ends lost 1 base at V and 0 bases at J; junction bases unmatched: 7. Germline V gene sequence: CDR1 SGHRS, CDR2 YFSETQ. The CDR3 covers 18 residues. The CDR3 reads CASSLSAGGSSYNSPLHF. The CDR3 DNA reads as TGCGCCAGCAGCTTGTCCGCAGGGGGAAGCTCCTATAATTCACCCCTCCACTTT.